These 13 T cell receptor beta chains share one sample of origin, sequenced in a study of cytomegalovirus exposure and HLA in healthy donors. The primer mix had 60 Vbeta and 13 Jbeta primers. The table came from immunoSEQ multiplex PCR; TCRdb's copy has only in-frame clones and leaves some out. The sample has approximately 220,000 clones, 60% to 80% seen once. The sequenced sample was PBMCs. The receptors come from a male donor in good health and CMV-seronegative.

This clone showed up many times. This chain joins TRBV30 and TRBJ2-1; 13 nucleotides align to TRBD2. The CDR3 loop spans 15 amino acids. Germline loops: CDR1 GTSNPN, CDR2 SVGIG (reference sequence). Germline trimming cut 0 bases from V and 4 bases from J; bases unmatched to any gene: 0. This CDR3 is CAWSVLAGGYNEQFF. CDR3 bases: TGTGCCTGGAGTGTACTAGCGGGAGGGTACAATGAGCAGTTCTTC.

This chain's CDR3 is CASSIVSGGWYEQYF. The CDR3 region has the DNA TGTGCCAGTAGTATAGTGTCAGGAGGTTGGTACGAGCAGTACTTC. This chain uses TRBV19 with TRBJ2-7, with D perhaps TRBD2 (5 bases). This CDR3 is 15 amino acids long. V lost 1 base and J 4 bases, leaving 14 bases between the germline ends. Germline assignment: CDR1 LNHDA and CDR2 SQIVND (reference sequence). Based on the CDR3 plus reference TRBV19 and TRBJ2-7, the full variable domain is DGGITQSPKYLFRKEGQNVTLSCEQNLNHDAMYWYRQDPGQGLRLIYYSQIVNDFQKGDIAEGYSVSREKKESFPLTVTSAQKNPTAFYLCASSIVSGGWYEQYFGPGTRLTVT.

This chain links TRBV7-2 with TRBJ1-5; no clear D gene. CDR3 length equals 15 residues. Germline values: CDR1 SGHTA, CDR2 FQGNSA. V was pared by 0 bases and J by 6 bases, with 12 bases between. The CDR3 coding sequence is TGTGCCAGCAGCTTAGCGCTGGGTCCAGGTCAGCCCCAGCATTTT. Residues: CASSLALGPGQPQHF.

The rearrangement uses TRBV5-1 and TRBJ2-1; TRBD2 aligns across 10 bases. The CDR3 is made up of 16 amino acids. Germline V gene data show CDR1 as SGHRS and CDR2 as YFSETQ. V shed 2 bases, J shed 5 bases, and the junction held 7 bases outside the gene matches. The CDR3 bases are TGCGCCAGCAGCTTCCGTGGACTAGCGGCCAACAATGAGCAGTTCTTC. Protein: CASSFRGLAANNEQFF.

This clone was counted once. The chain employs TRBV6-5 and TRBJ2-1, with TRBD1 matching 8 bases. In germline, CDR1 is MNHEY, CDR2 SVGAGI. CDR3 length equals 15 residues. V shed 0 bases, J shed 7 bases, and the junction held 5 bases outside the gene matches. The chain's CDR3 is CASSYSTDRVNEQFF. CDR3 bases: TGTGCCAGCAGTTACTCGACGGACAGGGTAAATGAGCAGTTCTTC.

The genes are TRBV18 and TRBJ1-1; 12 bases are shared with TRBD1. J was trimmed by 2 bases and V by 4 bases; bases with no gene match: 2. The CDR3 consists of 15 residues. Germline V gives CDR1 KGHSH, CDR2 LQKENI. This CDR3 is CASSRGTGGNTEAFF. As DNA, the CDR3 is TGTGCCAGCTCACGGGGGACAGGGGGCAACACTGAAGCTTTCTTT.

The CDR3 region is CASGLSNRTGGYNSNQPQHF. The CDR3 DNA sequence: TGTGCTAGTGGTTTAAGTAACAGGACAGGGGGTTACAATAGCAATCAGCCCCAGCATTTT. The gene calls are TRBV12-5 and TRBJ1-5; 10 bases are shared with TRBD1. The CDR3 length is 20 residues. The germline V gene encodes CDR1 LGHNT and CDR2 FRNRAP. Germline trimming cut 3 bases from V and 0 bases from J; bases unmatched to any gene: 14.

This clone turned up a few times. The gene calls are TRBV30 and TRBJ1-5, with D hard to call. The CDR3 loop spans 15 amino acids. V lost 2 bases and J lost 0, with 11 bases in between. Germline V gene sequence: CDR1 GTSNPN, CDR2 SVGIG (reference sequence). CDR3 amino acids: CAWSWPGDSNQPQHF. CDR3 coding DNA: TGTGCCTGGAGTTGGCCAGGCGATAGCAATCAGCCCCAGCATTTT.

This rearrangement joins TRBV27 to TRBJ1-5, with 9 positions matching TRBD1. The CDR3 is 14 amino acids. Germline-derived CDR1 and CDR2 are MNHEY and SMNVEV (reference sequence). The J segment lost 6 bases and the V segment lost 6 bases, leaving 6 bases of the junction unmatched. This CDR3 reads CASSLQGAGQPQHF. Here the CDR3 DNA reads TGTGCCAGCAGCCTACAGGGGGCCGGTCAGCCCCAGCATTTT.

The chain uses TRBV9 and TRBJ1-2; D is unclear. Germline loops: CDR1 SGDLS, CDR2 YYNGEE. The CDR3 has 16 amino acids. V dropped 0 bases and J dropped 8 bases, with 20 bases sitting between them. The CDR3 DNA is TGTGCCAGCAGCGTAGAGGTGAGCGAGTTGCCTGGCGGCTACACCTTC. Its translation is CASSVEVSELPGGYTF.

The chain employs TRBV27 and TRBJ2-7; 13 nucleotides line up with TRBD2. This CDR3 has 17 amino acids. Germline CDR1 MNHEY, CDR2 SMNVEV (reference sequence). The ends lost 4 bases at V and 2 bases at J; junction bases unmatched: 8. CDR3 nucleotides: TGTGCCAGCAGTTATGAGGGACTAGCGGGGATTGCCTACGAGCAGTACTTC. Its translation: CASSYEGLAGIAYEQYF.

The chain carries TRBV28 and TRBJ2-1; 11 bases map to TRBD2. The germline gives CDR1 MDHEN, CDR2 SYDVKM. Trimming removed 8 bases from V and 0 bases from J; junction bases left unmatched: 6. The CDR3 is 16 residues long. The chain's CDR3 is CASHSTSGSSYNEQFF. For the CDR3, the DNA is TGTGCCAGCCATAGCACTAGCGGGAGCTCCTACAATGAGCAGTTCTTC. Variable domain in full (rest from reference TRBV28 and TRBJ2-1): DVKVTQSSRYLVKRTGEKVFLECVQDMDHENMFWYRQDPGLGLRLIYFSYDVKMKEKGDIPEGYSVSREKKERFSLILESASTNQTSMYLCASHSTSGSSYNEQFFGPGTRLTVL.

CDR3 protein: CAWSYSGSKYYTQYF. The DNA for the CDR3 is TGTGCCTGGAGTTACAGCGGGAGCAAGTATTATACGCAGTATTTT. The J gene is TRBJ2-3, the V gene TRBV30; 8 bases agree with TRBD2. The CDR3 contains 15 residues. Germline CDR1 GTSNPN, CDR2 SVGIG (reference sequence). After removal of 2 bases from V and 7 bases from J, the junction contained 11 bases not matched to a gene.